This TCR beta chain was documented in a study of beta chain features in type 1 diabetes. Every bit of the isolated RNA underwent reverse transcription, so sequencing read expressed TCRB transcripts. The protocol was immunoSEQ multiplex PCR, while the TCRdb copy is restricted to in-frame clones and leaves out a portion. The sample has more than 30,000 clones, about 65% seen once. Sequencing used Tregs from blood. This clonotype originated in a woman between 25 and 40 years old in good health.

The CDR3 here is CASSQPGLAGGGEQFF. The CDR3 region has the DNA TGTGCCAGCAGCCAACCGGGACTAGCGGGAGGGGGGGAGCAGTTCTTC. The chain combines TRBV7-2 with TRBJ2-1, with TRBD2 matching 16 bases. Looked up from germline, CDR1 is SGHTA and CDR2 is FQGNSA. There are 16 residues in the CDR3. The V segment lost 5 bases and the J segment 10 bases; nucleotides outside the gene matches: 8.